These T cell receptor beta chains were read from a single sample in a study of OX40 agonist ivuxolimab in advanced cancers. The protocol was immunoSEQ multiplex PCR, while the TCRdb copy is restricted to in-frame clones and leaves out a portion. This table holds 95,000 to 150,000 clones, 85% to 95% found once. The source material was CD4+ or CD8+ T cells sorted from blood, sampled in a trial of the OX40 agonist ivuxolimab. These TCRs come from an adult with an advanced solid tumor such as melanoma, head and neck, liver or kidney cancer. Both conserved end residues are part of each CDR3. Fields, in order: D gene, J gene, V gene, CDR3 length, clone size, CDR3 DNA, CDR3 protein. A D gene is named only where the DNA matches it firmly. Only part of the rows carry a size: once, few, many, or a class if the clone is expanded.

D: .; J: TRBJ1-6; V: TRBV7-9; length: 15; size: .; DNA: TGTGCCAGCACCTTAATCGGCGGGGTTGACTCACCCCTCCACTTT; CDR3: CASTLIGGVDSPLHF
D: .; J: TRBJ1-1; V: TRBV7-2; length: 13; size: .; DNA: TGTGCCAGCAGCCCTGCCTTGAACACTGAAGCTTTCTTT; CDR3: CASSPALNTEAFF
D: .; J: TRBJ2-2; V: TRBV27; length: 15; size: .; DNA: TGTGCCAGCACTTTCGGGGTAGGAGTCGCCGGGGAGCTGTTTTTT; CDR3: CASTFGVGVAGELFF
D: .; J: TRBJ2-7; V: TRBV10-3; length: 15; size: .; DNA: TGTGCCATCAGTGATCCGGGCCGTCCTTCGGTCGAGCAGTACTTC; CDR3: CAISDPGRPSVEQYF
D: .; J: TRBJ1-4; V: TRBV6-1; length: 14; size: .; DNA: TGTGCCAGCAGTGAAGTGCAGGGGCCGGAAAAACTGTTTTTT; CDR3: CASSEVQGPEKLFF
D: TRBD1; J: TRBJ2-4; V: TRBV5-1; length: 15; size: .; DNA: TGCGCCAGCAGCTTGAGGGGGCCGAGGGAAAACATTCAGTACTTC; CDR3: CASSLRGPRENIQYF
D: TRBD2; J: TRBJ2-1; V: TRBV7-8; length: 17; size: .; DNA: TGTGCCAGCAGGGGGGCGGGAGGGCCGGCAGGAGACAATGAGCAGTTCTTC; CDR3: CASRGAGGPAGDNEQFF
D: TRBD1; J: TRBJ1-5; V: TRBV25-1; length: 16; size: .; DNA: TGTGCCAGCAGTGAGACCGGGACAGGAGGCAATCAGCCCCAGCATTTT; CDR3: CASSETGTGGNQPQHF
D: TRBD1; J: TRBJ2-1; V: TRBV5-8; length: 15; size: once; DNA: TGTGCCAGCAGCTTGGACAGGGGAATCGGAAATGAGCAGTTCTTC; CDR3: CASSLDRGIGNEQFF
D: .; J: TRBJ1-5; V: TRBV28; length: 12; size: .; DNA: TGTGCCAGCACCGTTAGTGGTCAGCCCCAGCATTTT; CDR3: CASTVSGQPQHF
D: .; J: TRBJ1-2; V: TRBV27; length: 18; size: .; DNA: TGTGCCAGCAGTTTCGCCTCTACGACAGGTTCGGGGTCTGTTGGCTACACCTTC; CDR3: CASSFASTTGSGSVGYTF
D: .; J: TRBJ1-6; V: TRBV18; length: 16; size: .; DNA: TGTGCCAGCTCACCAAACGAGAGCTCCTATAATTCACCCCTCCACTTT; CDR3: CASSPNESSYNSPLHF
D: .; J: TRBJ2-1; V: TRBV5-6; length: 15; size: .; DNA: TGTGCCAGCAGCTTGCCGGCAGGGACCCACAATGAGCAGTTCTTC; CDR3: CASSLPAGTHNEQFF
D: .; J: TRBJ1-6; V: TRBV28; length: 14; size: .; DNA: TGTGCCAGCAGCCCCCGGTTGGGTACAAGACCCCTCCACTTT; CDR3: CASSPRLGTRPLHF
D: TRBD1; J: TRBJ1-6; V: TRBV30; length: 15; size: .; DNA: TGTGCCTGGACAATATGGACAGGGGATAATTCACCCCTCCACTTT; CDR3: CAWTIWTGDNSPLHF
D: .; J: TRBJ2-1; V: TRBV18; length: 16; size: .; DNA: TGTGCCAGCTCACCACCTATAGCAGTTCGGAACAATGAGCAGTTCTTC; CDR3: CASSPPIAVRNNEQFF
D: .; J: TRBJ2-3; V: TRBV9; length: 14; size: .; DNA: TGTGCCAGCAGCGGTACGGCTAGCACAGATACGCAGTATTTT; CDR3: CASSGTASTDTQYF
D: .; J: TRBJ2-5; V: TRBV19; length: 14; size: .; DNA: TGTGCCAGTAGTATCTCGGGGGTTCAGGAGACCCAGTACTTC; CDR3: CASSISGVQETQYF
D: .; J: TRBJ1-3; V: TRBV28; length: 15; size: .; DNA: TGTGCCAGCAGTTTCCAGGACCTCTCTGGAAACACCATATATTTT; CDR3: CASSFQDLSGNTIYF
D: .; J: TRBJ2-3; V: TRBV5-5; length: 16; size: once; DNA: TGTGCCAGCAGCCAGATCGTCAGGTCCGACACAGATACGCAGTATTTT; CDR3: CASSQIVRSDTDTQYF
D: TRBD2; J: TRBJ2-1; V: TRBV6-6; length: 14; size: .; DNA: TGTGCCAGCAGTTTAGCGGGAGCGCGGAATGAGCAGTTCTTC; CDR3: CASSLAGARNEQFF
D: .; J: TRBJ2-6; V: TRBV6-1; length: 14; size: .; DNA: TGTGCCGGGGGACGGCCCTCTGGGGCCAACGTCCTGACTTTC; CDR3: CAGGRPSGANVLTF
D: .; J: TRBJ2-5; V: TRBV7-8; length: 15; size: .; DNA: TGTGCCAGCAGCTTGTCAAGTCTTTACCAAGAGACCCAGTACTTC; CDR3: CASSLSSLYQETQYF
D: TRBD1; J: TRBJ2-2; V: TRBV13; length: 16; size: .; DNA: TGTGCCAGCAGCACCTCTTCCGGGACAGTGGCCGGGGAGCTGTTTTTT; CDR3: CASSTSSGTVAGELFF
D: .; J: TRBJ2-7; V: TRBV14; length: 13; size: .; DNA: TGTGCCAGCAGATCGACGGGCGACTACGAGCAGTACTTC; CDR3: CASRSTGDYEQYF
D: .; J: TRBJ1-6; V: TRBV7-9; length: 12; size: once; DNA: TGTGCCAGCAGCTTAGCAGGATTACCCCTCCACTTT; CDR3: CASSLAGLPLHF
D: TRBD1; J: TRBJ2-1; V: TRBV7-8; length: 15; size: .; DNA: TGTGCCAGCAGCTTAGACAGGGGAACCAACAATGAGCAGTTCTTC; CDR3: CASSLDRGTNNEQFF
D: .; J: TRBJ1-1; V: TRBV5-4; length: 14; size: .; DNA: TGTGCCAGCAGCTCCTGGACAATCCACACTGAAGCTTTCTTT; CDR3: CASSSWTIHTEAFF
D: TRBD2; J: TRBJ2-2; V: TRBV19; length: 15; size: .; DNA: TGTGCCAGTAGTGAGACTAGCGGGGTTTCCGGGGAGCTGTTTTTT; CDR3: CASSETSGVSGELFF
D: TRBD1; J: TRBJ1-6; V: TRBV12-5; length: 15; size: .; DNA: TGTGCTAGTGGTTTGGCGGGACAGGGGAATTCACCCCTCCACTTT; CDR3: CASGLAGQGNSPLHF
D: .; J: TRBJ1-3; V: TRBV23-1; length: 15; size: .; DNA: TGCGCCAGCAGTCCTAGAAGATCCTCTGGAAACACCATATATTTT; CDR3: CASSPRRSSGNTIYF
D: .; J: TRBJ2-6; V: TRBV7-2; length: 15; size: .; DNA: TGTGCCAGCAGCCCGGGCAGGGTCGGGGCCAACGTCCTGACTTTC; CDR3: CASSPGRVGANVLTF
D: TRBD1; J: TRBJ2-1; V: TRBV7-3; length: 14; size: .; DNA: TGTGCCAGCAGCCGGGACAGCTCCTACAATGAGCAGTTCTTC; CDR3: CASSRDSSYNEQFF
D: .; J: TRBJ1-3; V: TRBV28; length: 15; size: .; DNA: TGTGCCAGCAGTTTCAGCGGGTCCCCTGGAAACACCATATATTTT; CDR3: CASSFSGSPGNTIYF
D: .; J: TRBJ2-1; V: TRBV9; length: 15; size: once; DNA: TGTGCCAGCAGCGCCACAGGGAACTCCTACAATGAGCAGTTCTTC; CDR3: CASSATGNSYNEQFF
D: .; J: TRBJ2-5; V: TRBV7-9; length: 14; size: .; DNA: TGTGCCAGCAGCTACTGGGACACAGAAGAGACCCAGTACTTC; CDR3: CASSYWDTEETQYF
D: .; J: TRBJ2-3; V: TRBV30; length: 14; size: .; DNA: TGTGCCTGGAGCGCCGACAGGAGCACAGATACGCAGTATTTT; CDR3: CAWSADRSTDTQYF
D: .; J: TRBJ2-1; V: TRBV2; length: 14; size: .; DNA: TGTGCCAGCAGTAACCAAGGTTCGGGGAGTGAGCAGTTCTTC; CDR3: CASSNQGSGSEQFF